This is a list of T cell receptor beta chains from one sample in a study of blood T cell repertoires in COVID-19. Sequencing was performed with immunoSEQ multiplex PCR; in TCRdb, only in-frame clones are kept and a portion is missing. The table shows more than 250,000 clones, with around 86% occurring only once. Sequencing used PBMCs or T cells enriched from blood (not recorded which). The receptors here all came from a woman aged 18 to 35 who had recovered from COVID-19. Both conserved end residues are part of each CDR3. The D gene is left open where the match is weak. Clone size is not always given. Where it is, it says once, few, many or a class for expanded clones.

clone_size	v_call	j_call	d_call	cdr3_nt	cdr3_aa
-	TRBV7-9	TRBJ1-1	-	TGTGCCAGCAGCTCCGGCTGGGACAACGATATTGAAGCTTTCTTT	CASSSGWDNDIEAFF
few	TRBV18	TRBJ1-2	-	TGTGCCAGCTCACCCGGGGGAGGTCATGGCTACACCTTC	CASSPGGGHGYTF
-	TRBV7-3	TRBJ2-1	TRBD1	TGTGCCAGCAGCTTAAGGGGACAGGGGGCCGACAATGAGCAGTTCTTC	CASSLRGQGADNEQFF
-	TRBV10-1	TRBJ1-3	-	TGCGCCAGCAGTGAGTCAGGAGGAACTGGAAACACCATATATTTT	CASSESGGTGNTIYF
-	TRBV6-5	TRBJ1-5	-	TGTGCCAGCAGTTGGACAGTTAATCAGCCCCAGCATTTT	CASSWTVNQPQHF
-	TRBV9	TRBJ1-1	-	TGTGCCAGCAGCGTAGATGCCTTCGGGAACACTGAAGCTTTCTTT	CASSVDAFGNTEAFF
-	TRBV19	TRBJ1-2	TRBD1	TGTGCCAGTAGTACTCCGGGACAGGGGGCCGATGGCTACACCTTC	CASSTPGQGADGYTF
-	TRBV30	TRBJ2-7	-	TGTGCGGAGGGACAGAGCTACGAGCAGTACTTC	CAEGQSYEQYF
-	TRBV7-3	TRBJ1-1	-	TGTGCCAGCAGCTTACTTATTAGCACTGAAGCTTTCTTT	CASSLLISTEAFF
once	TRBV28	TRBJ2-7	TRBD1	TGTGCCAGCAGTTTAAGGACAGGGGTGAACGAGCAGTACTTC	CASSLRTGVNEQYF
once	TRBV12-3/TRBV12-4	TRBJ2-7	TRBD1	TGTGCCAGCAGCCTACAGGGGTCCTACGAGCAGTACTTC	CASSLQGSYEQYF
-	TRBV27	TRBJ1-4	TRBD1	TGTGCCAGCAGCCGGACAGGGGGCGATTTATATGAAAAACTGTTTTTT	CASSRTGGDLYEKLFF
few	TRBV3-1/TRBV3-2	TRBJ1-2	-	TGTGCCAGCAGCCAAGTTGCAGGGTCTGGCTACACCTTC	CASSQVAGSGYTF
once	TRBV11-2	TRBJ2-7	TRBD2	TGTGCCAGCAGCTTCGGACTAGCGGGGACATTCTACGAGCAGTACTTC	CASSFGLAGTFYEQYF
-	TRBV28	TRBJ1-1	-	TGTGCCAGCACCGTAAGGTTTCGACAGAGAAAAATGAACACTGAAGCTTTCTTT	CASTVRFRQRKMNTEAFF
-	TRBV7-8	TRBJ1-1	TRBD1	TGTGCCAGCAGCGGTCAAGGACAGGGCCTTGAAGCTTTCTTT	CASSGQGQGLEAFF
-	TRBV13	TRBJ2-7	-	TGTGCCAGCAGCCGGGGATCCGGGGAGCAGTACTTC	CASSRGSGEQYF
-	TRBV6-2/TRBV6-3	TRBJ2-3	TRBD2	TGTGCCAGCAGTCTCCTGGGGGGAGGGGTGTACACAGATACGCAGTATTTT	CASSLLGGGVYTDTQYF
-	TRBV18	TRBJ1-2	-	TGTGCCAGCCAGGGCGGGACCTATGGCTACACCTTC	CASQGGTYGYTF
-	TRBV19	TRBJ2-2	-	TGTGCCAGTACCCCAGTCGTCAACGCGAACACCGGGGAGCTGTTTTTT	CASTPVVNANTGELFF
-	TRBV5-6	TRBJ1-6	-	TGTGCCAGCAGCTTGAGAGGCCTGAATTCACCCCTCCACTTT	CASSLRGLNSPLHF
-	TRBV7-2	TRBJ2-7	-	TGTGCCAGCAGCTCCTCCGGACAATACTACGAGCAGTACTTC	CASSSSGQYYEQYF
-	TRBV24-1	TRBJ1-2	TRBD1	TGTGCCACCAGTGACCCTGGACAGGGATACTATGGCTACACCTTC	CATSDPGQGYYGYTF
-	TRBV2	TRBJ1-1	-	TGTGCCAGCAGTGGGACAGCGGCGGGAGCTTTCTTT	CASSGTAAGAFF
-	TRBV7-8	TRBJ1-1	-	TGTGCCAGCAGCTTAGTCATATGGAGGGATTTTTATGCTGAAGCTTTCTTT	CASSLVIWRDFYAEAFF
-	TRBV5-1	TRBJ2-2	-	TGCGCCAGCAGCTTGGTCCTTAACACCGGGGAGCTGTTTTTT	CASSLVLNTGELFF
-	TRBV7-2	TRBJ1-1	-	TGTGCCAGCAGCTTAGATTTCGGTGCCACTGAAGCTTTCTTT	CASSLDFGATEAFF
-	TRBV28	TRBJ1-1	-	TGTGCCAGCAGTTTACTTAGCCAGAAAGCTTTCTTT	CASSLLSQKAFF
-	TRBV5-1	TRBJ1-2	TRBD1	TGCGCCAGCAGCTGGACAGGGGGCACAGACTATGGCTACACCTTC	CASSWTGGTDYGYTF
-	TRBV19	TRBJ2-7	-	TGTGCCAGTAGTATGGGGGTCCTGGGGGGCGAGCAGTACTTC	CASSMGVLGGEQYF
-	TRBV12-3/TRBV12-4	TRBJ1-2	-	TGTGCCAGCAGTCCGACTCTCGACTATGGCTACACCTTC	CASSPTLDYGYTF
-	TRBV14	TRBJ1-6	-	TGTGCCAGCAGACAAAACTGGGCCGATTCACCCCTCCACTTT	CASRQNWADSPLHF
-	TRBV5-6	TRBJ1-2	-	TGTGCCAGCAGAAAAGAGACAGCCTACTATGGCTACACCTTC	CASRKETAYYGYTF
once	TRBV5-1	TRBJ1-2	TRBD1	TGCGCCAGCAGCTTGGGTAGGGACAGGATTAACTATGGCTACACCTTC	CASSLGRDRINYGYTF
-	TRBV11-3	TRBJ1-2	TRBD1	TGTGCCAGCAGCTTAGACCCGGAGGAGGGGGCGAGGCATGGCTACACCTTC	CASSLDPEEGARHGYTF
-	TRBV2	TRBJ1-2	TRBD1	TGTGCCAGCAGTGGCGGGACAGGGGGCGGTGGCTACACCTTC	CASSGGTGGGGYTF
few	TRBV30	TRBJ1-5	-	TGTGCCTGGAGTGTATTATTAGGGGCCAATCAGCCCCAGCATTTT	CAWSVLLGANQPQHF
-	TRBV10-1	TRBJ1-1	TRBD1	TGCGCCAGCAGTGAGCGGCAGGGGGCGGGGGACACTGAAGCTTTCTTT	CASSERQGAGDTEAFF
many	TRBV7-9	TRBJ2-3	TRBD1	TGTGCCAGCAGCCCAGGGGGGACAGGGGGGAGCATGAATACGCAGTATTTT	CASSPGGTGGSMNTQYF
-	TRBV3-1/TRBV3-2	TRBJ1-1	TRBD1	TGTGCCAGCAGCTACGGAGGGGGCGCGTCCACTGAAGCTTTCTTT	CASSYGGGASTEAFF
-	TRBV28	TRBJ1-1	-	TGTGCCAGCATATACAAAAACACTGAAGCTTTCTTT	CASIYKNTEAFF
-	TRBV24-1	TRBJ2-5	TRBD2	TGTGCCACCAGTGATTTTTCAGGGAGGGGTGAAGAGACCCAGTACTTC	CATSDFSGRGEETQYF
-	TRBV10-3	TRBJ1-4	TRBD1	TGTGCCATCACACCGGGACAGGGACGTGAAAAACTGTTTTTT	CAITPGQGREKLFF
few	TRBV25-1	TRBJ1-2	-	TGTGCCAGCAGTGAACCAGGGTTATATGGCTACACCTTC	CASSEPGLYGYTF
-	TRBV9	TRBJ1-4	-	TGTGCCAGCTCGGTTCTGTCAGGGGACGAAAAACTGTTTTTT	CASSVLSGDEKLFF
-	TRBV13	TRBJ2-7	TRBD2	TGTGCCAGCAGCTTAGGGCCGCCTAGCGGAACCTACGAGCAGTACTTC	CASSLGPPSGTYEQYF
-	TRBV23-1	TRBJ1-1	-	TGCGCCAGCAGTCAGGGGCCCACTGAAGCTTTCTTT	CASSQGPTEAFF
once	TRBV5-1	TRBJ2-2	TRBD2	TGCGCCAGCAGCTCATTTCTACTAGCGGGAGGGGGAACCGGGGAGCTGTTTTTT	CASSSFLLAGGGTGELFF
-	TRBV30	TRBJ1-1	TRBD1	TGTGCCTGGAGGGAACTCGGACAGGCAGAAGCTTTCTTT	CAWRELGQAEAFF
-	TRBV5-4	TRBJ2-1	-	TGTGCCAGCAGCCCCGGACTCCCCGGCTCCAATGAGCAGTTCTTC	CASSPGLPGSNEQFF
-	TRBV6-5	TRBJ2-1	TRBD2	TGTGCCAGCCGAAGCGGGGGGGCCAGTAATGAGCAGTTCTTC	CASRSGGASNEQFF
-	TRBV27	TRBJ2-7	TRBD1	TGTGCCAGCAGTTTAGGGACAGGGGGCTTCGAGCAGTACTTC	CASSLGTGGFEQYF
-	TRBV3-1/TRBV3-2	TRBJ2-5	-	TGTGCCAGCAGTCGTCGCGGGGAAGAGACCCAGTACTTC	CASSRRGEETQYF
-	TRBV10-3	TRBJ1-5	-	TGTGCCACCGGGGGGGGACTTCAGCCCCAGCATTTT	CATGGGLQPQHF
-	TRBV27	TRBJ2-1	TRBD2	TGTGCCAGCAGTTCACGACTAGCGGCGTACAATGAGCAGTTCTTC	CASSSRLAAYNEQFF
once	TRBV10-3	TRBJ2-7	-	TGTGCCATCAGTGAGAATCAGGGCAACGAGCAGTACTTC	CAISENQGNEQYF
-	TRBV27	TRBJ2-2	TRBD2	TGTGCCAGCCGCCTTGGACTAGACGTGATCGGGGAGCTGTTTTTT	CASRLGLDVIGELFF